This entry concerns a single T cell receptor (beta chain). The antigen remains undetermined. TCRdb's table, derived via immunoSEQ multiplex PCR, lists solely in-frame clones and lacks some. The sample gives approximately 47,000 clones, approximately 65% of which show up once; roughly 21% is in the top ten. V dropped 3 bases and J dropped 8 bases, with 13 bases sitting between them. This CDR3 region has 13 residues. Germline values: CDR1 LGHNT, CDR2 FRNRAP. This sample was included in a study of cytotoxic CD8 clonotypes in ibrutinib-treated CLL. Study details: Patients attained approximately 25 partial and 2 complete responses; at median about 74 months, about 14 remained remitted while approximately 12 progressed. Following treatment for a median roughly 11 months, range 6 to 36, response samples were then taken. Regarding the study as a whole: Public clonotypes occurred uncommonly; on treatment, they contracted or remained stable. Ibrutinib response saw clonality rise, and progression saw it return toward baseline.

The source is a human donor with chronic lymphocytic leukemia. Sequenced material: PBMCs, taken after 24 months of ibrutinib treatment. This rearrangement joins TRBV12-5 to TRBJ1-2; D remains unclear. In nucleotides, the CDR3 is TGTGCTAGTGGTTTAGCGGGCGGGAGCGGCTACACCTTC. Translating gives CASGLAGGSGYTF.